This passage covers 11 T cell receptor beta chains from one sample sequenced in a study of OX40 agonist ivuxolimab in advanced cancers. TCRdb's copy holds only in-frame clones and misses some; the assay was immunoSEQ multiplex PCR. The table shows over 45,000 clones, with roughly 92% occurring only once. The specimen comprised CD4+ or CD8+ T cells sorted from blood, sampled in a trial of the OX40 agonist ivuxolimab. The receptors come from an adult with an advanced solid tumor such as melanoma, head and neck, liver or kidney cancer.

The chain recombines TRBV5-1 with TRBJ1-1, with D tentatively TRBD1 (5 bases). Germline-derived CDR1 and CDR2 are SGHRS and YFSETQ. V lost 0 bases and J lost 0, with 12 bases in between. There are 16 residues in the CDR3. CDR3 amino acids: CASSLVGQYMNTEAFF. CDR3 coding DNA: TGCGCCAGCAGCTTGGTGGGGCAGTACATGAACACTGAAGCTTTCTTT.

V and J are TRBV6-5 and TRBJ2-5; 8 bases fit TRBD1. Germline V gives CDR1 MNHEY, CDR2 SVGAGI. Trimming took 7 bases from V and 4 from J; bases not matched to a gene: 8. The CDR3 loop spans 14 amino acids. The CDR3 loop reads CASTQGAGTETQYF. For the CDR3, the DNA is TGTGCCAGCACCCAGGGGGCAGGTACAGAGACCCAGTACTTC.

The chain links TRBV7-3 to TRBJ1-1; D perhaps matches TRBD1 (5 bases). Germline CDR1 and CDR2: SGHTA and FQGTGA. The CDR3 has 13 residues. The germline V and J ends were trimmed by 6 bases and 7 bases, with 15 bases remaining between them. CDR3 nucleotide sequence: TGTGCCAGCAGTTATGACAGAAATTTTGAAGCTTTCTTT. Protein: CASSYDRNFEAFF.

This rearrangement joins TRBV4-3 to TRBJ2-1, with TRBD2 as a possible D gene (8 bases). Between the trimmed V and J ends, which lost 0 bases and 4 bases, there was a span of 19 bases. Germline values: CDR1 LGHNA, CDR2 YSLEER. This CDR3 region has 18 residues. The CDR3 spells CASSQDINSGTEYNEQFF. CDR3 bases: TGCGCCAGCAGCCAAGATATAAATAGCGGGACAGAGTACAATGAGCAGTTCTTC.

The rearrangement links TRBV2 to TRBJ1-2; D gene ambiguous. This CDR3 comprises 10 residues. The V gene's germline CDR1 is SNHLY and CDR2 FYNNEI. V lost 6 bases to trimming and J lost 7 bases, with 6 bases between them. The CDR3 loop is CASRGLGYTF. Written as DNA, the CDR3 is TGTGCCAGCAGAGGACTTGGCTACACCTTC.

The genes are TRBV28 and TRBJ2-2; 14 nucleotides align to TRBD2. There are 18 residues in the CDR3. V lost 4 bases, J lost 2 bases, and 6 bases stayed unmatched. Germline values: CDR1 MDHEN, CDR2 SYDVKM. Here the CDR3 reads CASSSGTSGSSNTGELFF. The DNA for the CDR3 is TGTGCCAGCAGTTCCGGGACTAGCGGGAGTTCTAACACCGGGGAGCTGTTTTTT.

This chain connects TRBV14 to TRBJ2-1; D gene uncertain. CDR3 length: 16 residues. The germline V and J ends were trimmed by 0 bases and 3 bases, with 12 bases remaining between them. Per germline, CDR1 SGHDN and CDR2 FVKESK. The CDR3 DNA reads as TGTGCCAGCAGCCAAGATCGGTTTAGCCGCTACAATGAGCAGTTCTTC. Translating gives CASSQDRFSRYNEQFF.

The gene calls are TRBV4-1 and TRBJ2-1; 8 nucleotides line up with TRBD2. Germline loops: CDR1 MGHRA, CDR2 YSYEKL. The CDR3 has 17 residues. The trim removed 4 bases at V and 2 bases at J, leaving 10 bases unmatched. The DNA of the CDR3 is TGCGCCAGCAGCCCCCCGGGGGGGGACCCTACCTACAATGAGCAGTTCTTC. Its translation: CASSPPGGDPTYNEQFF.

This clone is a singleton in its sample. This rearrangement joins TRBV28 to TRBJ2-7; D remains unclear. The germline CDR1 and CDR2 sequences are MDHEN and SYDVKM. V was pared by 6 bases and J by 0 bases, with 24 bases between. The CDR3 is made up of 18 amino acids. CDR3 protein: CASSLNALRDASSYEQYF. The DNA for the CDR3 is TGTGCCAGCAGCCTAAACGCGCTGCGCGACGCCAGCTCCTACGAGCAGTACTTC.

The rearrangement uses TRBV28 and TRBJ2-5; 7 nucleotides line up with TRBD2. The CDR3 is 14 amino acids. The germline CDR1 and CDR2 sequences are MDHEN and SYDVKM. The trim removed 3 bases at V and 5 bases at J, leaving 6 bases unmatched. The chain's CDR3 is CASSLWRESETQYF. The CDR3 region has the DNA TGTGCCAGCAGTTTGTGGCGGGAGTCGGAGACCCAGTACTTC.

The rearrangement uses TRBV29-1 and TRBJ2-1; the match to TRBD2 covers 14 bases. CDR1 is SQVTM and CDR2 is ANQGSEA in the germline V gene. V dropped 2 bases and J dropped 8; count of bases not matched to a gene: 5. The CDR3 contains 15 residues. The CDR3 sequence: CSVERGLAGVDEQFF. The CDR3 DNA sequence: TGCAGCGTTGAAAGGGGACTAGCGGGAGTTGATGAGCAGTTCTTC.